Shown below are 20 T cell receptor beta chains from a single sample sequenced in a study of T-cell reconstitution after alpha-beta-depleted transplantation in children. Library preparation (for TCRbeta) was performed with unique molecular identifiers. MiXCR, run by TCRdb on the PCR reads, gives a single entry per CDR3 protein. The repertoire holds approximately 800,000 distinct CDR3 sequences, with 15% to 20% as singletons. Here the sequenced sample was PBMCs, mostly from graft donor cells, taken 360 days after TCRalphabeta/CD19-depleted stem cell transplant. The receptors shown here come from a male patient between 10 and 17 years old who had a stem cell transplant for acute lymphoblastic leukemia, so the T cells may come from the graft donor.

The chain links TRBV27 to TRBJ2-5; D ambiguous. V was clipped by 4 bases and J by 0 bases, with 9 bases between them. Germline lookup yields CDR1 MNHEY and CDR2 SMNVEV (reference sequence). The CDR3 is 14 amino acids. The CDR3 bases are TGTGCCAGCAGTTCTACGCGGTACCAAGAGACCCAGTACTTC. It codes for CASSSTRYQETQYF.

This clonotype was seen more than once but under ten times. The chain is built from TRBV29-1 and TRBJ2-5; 10 bases line up with TRBD1. Per germline, CDR1 SQVTM and CDR2 ANQGSEA. J gave up 5 bases and V 6 bases, and 3 bases lay outside the gene matches. The CDR3 spans 12 residues. This CDR3 reads CSVGQGGETQYF. CDR3 sequence (DNA): TGCAGCGTCGGACAGGGGGGGGAGACCCAGTACTTC.

The rearrangement links TRBV14 to TRBJ2-1; D is possibly TRBD1 (5 bases). Germline V CDR1 and CDR2: SGHDN, FVKESK. The length of the CDR3 is 15 residues. The germline V and J ends were trimmed by 4 bases and 3 bases, with 13 bases remaining between them. DNA of the CDR3: TGTGCCAGCAGCCGCGACAGTGACCGCTACAATGAGCAGTTCTTC. It translates to CASSRDSDRYNEQFF.

There are many counts of this clonotype. The J gene is TRBJ2-1, the V gene TRBV20-1, with D perhaps TRBD2 (6 bases). The V gene's germline CDR1 is DFQATT and CDR2 SNEGSKA (reference sequence). This CDR3 has 16 residues. The V end was cut by 0 bases, the J end by 5 bases, with 17 bases between. The CDR3 DNA is TGCAGTGCTAGAGATCAGGTGCGGGCGGGACACAATGAGCAGTTCTTC. This gives the protein CSARDQVRAGHNEQFF.

The chain recombines TRBV5-6 with TRBJ2-1; D not resolved. Trimming pared 5 bases from V and 4 bases from J, leaving 10 bases between. In germline, CDR1 is SGHDT, CDR2 YYEEEE. CDR3 length equals 13 residues. The CDR3, as DNA: TGTGCCAGCAGTCCGGTTACTTACAATGAGCAGTTCTTC. Residues: CASSPVTYNEQFF.

The V gene is TRBV2, the J gene TRBJ2-1; D is perhaps TRBD2 (6 bases). The CDR3 runs 15 residues. The germline CDR1 and CDR2 sequences are SNHLY and FYNNEI. Trimming took 1 base from V and 4 from J, leaving 11 bases between them. CDR3 sequence reads: CASSEEGLYYNEQFF. Written as DNA, the CDR3 is TGTGCCAGCAGTGAAGAGGGACTTTATTACAATGAGCAGTTCTTC.

This clonotype was found a few times. The gene calls are TRBV5-1 and TRBJ2-1, with D possibly TRBD1 on 5 matching bases. The CDR3 length is 13 residues. The germline V gene has CDR1 SGHRS and CDR2 YFSETQ. Between the trimmed V and J ends, which lost 6 bases and 6 bases, there was a span of 13 bases. The CDR3 DNA is TGCGCCAGCAAACAGGCCGGACGCAATGAGCAGTTCTTC. This translates into CASKQAGRNEQFF.

The table lists this clonotype with a few counts. V and J are TRBV9 and TRBJ2-7; 10 bases are a match to TRBD2. The V gene end was trimmed by 0 bases and the J gene end by 3 bases; junction bases not matched to a gene: 6. Germline assignment: CDR1 SGDLS and CDR2 YYNGEE. The length of the CDR3 is 16 residues. The DNA of the CDR3 is TGTGCCAGCAGCGTAGGGGGTCTAGCGGGAGACTACGAGCAGTACTTC. This sequence encodes CASSVGGLAGDYEQYF.

Ten or more counts support this clonotype. The chain recombines TRBV29-1 with TRBJ2-7; D uncertain. Trimming cost V 4 bases and J 3 bases, with 7 bases left between them. Germline assignment: CDR1 SQVTM and CDR2 ANQGSEA. This CDR3 is 11 amino acids long. CDR3 region: CSVVTVYEQYF. The CDR3 DNA reads TGCAGCGTTGTGACGGTCTACGAGCAGTACTTC.

This clonotype has ten or more counts. The V and J genes are TRBV29-1 and TRBJ2-3; 8 nucleotides line up with TRBD2. CDR1 SQVTM and CDR2 ANQGSEA come from the germline V gene. V gave up 5 bases and J gave up 7 bases; unmatched junction bases: 8. This CDR3 is built from 13 residues. The CDR3 coding sequence is TGCAGCGTTATAACGGGAGGGCCCTATACGCAGTATTTT. It encodes CSVITGGPYTQYF.

A word on this clonotype: Relative to the germline gene, one junction end is altered; a read error may explain this. V is TRBV20-1 and J is TRBJ2-6, with 12 bases that match TRBD2. This CDR3 contains 18 residues. Per the germline V gene, CDR1 is DFQATT and CDR2 is SNEGSKA (reference sequence). The CDR3 DNA reads as TGCTGTGCTAGAGATCTGACTAGCGGGAGCTCTGGGGCCAACGTCCTGACTTTC. Residues: CCARDLTSGSSGANVLTF.

This chain uses TRBV29-1 with TRBJ2-1; D might be TRBD2 (5 bases). Trimming left V 5 bases short and J 5 bases short, with 13 bases between. Per germline, CDR1 SQVTM and CDR2 ANQGSEA. The CDR3 length is 13 residues. The CDR3 bases are TGCAGCGTTAAGCGGCTAGGTGACAATGAGCAGTTCTTC. Translating gives CSVKRLGDNEQFF.

V gene TRBV3-1 combines with J gene TRBJ2-1; TRBD2 might be the D (6 bases). This CDR3 region has 16 residues. The germline gives CDR1 LGHDT, CDR2 YNNKEL (reference sequence). The V end lost 0 bases, the J end lost 4 bases, and 13 bases lay between the germline ends. CDR3 residues: CASSQDRAGRYNEQFF. DNA for the CDR3: TGTGCCAGCAGCCAAGATCGAGCGGGTCGGTACAATGAGCAGTTCTTC.

Comments on this clonotype: The junction departs from the called germline gene at one end, perhaps through a read error. The chain links TRBV12-5 to TRBJ1-5, with D unresolved. The CDR3 extends over 16 amino acids. The germline V gene encodes CDR1 LGHNT and CDR2 FRNRAP. CDR3 DNA: TGTGCTAGTGGGTTGGACCTGGGGTTTAGCAATCAGCCCCAGCATTTT. Its protein product is CASGLDLGFSNQPQHF.

This chain uses TRBV5-1 with TRBJ2-3; the match to TRBD1 covers 9 bases. The CDR3 spans 17 residues. Trimming took 3 bases from V and 4 from J; bases not matched to a gene: 12. From germline, CDR1 is SGHRS and CDR2 YFSETQ. The CDR3 reads CASSSTGTGNVADTQYF. CDR3 DNA sequence: TGCGCCAGCAGCTCAACCGGGACAGGGAATGTCGCAGATACGCAGTATTTT. The variable domain in full, completed from reference TRBV5-1 and TRBJ2-3, reads KAGVTQTPRYLIKTRGQQVTLSCSPISGHRSVSWYQQTPGQGLQFLFEYFSETQRNKGNFPGRFSGRQFSNSRSEMNVSTLELGDSALYLCASSSTGTGNVADTQYFGPGTRLTVL.

This clonotype was seen a handful of times. The chain combines TRBV5-1 with TRBJ1-1; D not resolved. CDR3 length: 14 residues. Trimming removed 4 bases from V and 1 base from J, with 11 bases in between. Germline CDR1 and CDR2: SGHRS and YFSETQ. The CDR3 coding sequence is TGCGCCAGCAGCATGTCTAGGGAGAACACTGAAGCTTTCTTT. The encoded protein is CASSMSRENTEAFF. The complete variable domain, with remaining parts taken from reference TRBV5-1 and TRBJ1-1, reads KAGVTQTPRYLIKTRGQQVTLSCSPISGHRSVSWYQQTPGQGLQFLFEYFSETQRNKGNFPGRFSGRQFSNSRSEMNVSTLELGDSALYLCASSMSRENTEAFFGQGTRLTVV.

This clonotype was seen at least ten times. The chain recombines TRBV5-1 with TRBJ2-2; D unresolved. The CDR3 loop spans 13 amino acids. CDR1 is SGHRS, CDR2 YFSETQ, per germline. V dropped 2 bases and J dropped 7 bases, with 9 bases sitting between them. The DNA for the CDR3 is TGCGCCAGCAGCTTAAGCCTGCGCGGGGAGCTGTTTTTT. This codes for CASSLSLRGELFF.

The chain uses TRBV30 and TRBJ2-5; possibly TRBD2 for D (6 bases). V gave up 2 bases and J gave up 2 bases, with 9 bases separating them. The V gene's germline CDR1 is GTSNPN and CDR2 SVGIG (reference sequence). The CDR3 totals 13 residues. The CDR3 DNA reads as TGTGCCTGGAGTCTCGGGGGACAAGAGACCCAGTACTTC. Protein product: CAWSLGGQETQYF.

This clonotype has just a few counts. The chain employs TRBV5-1 and TRBJ1-1; no clear D. Germline V gives CDR1 SGHRS, CDR2 YFSETQ. Between the trimmed V and J ends, which lost 2 bases and 1 base, there was a span of 9 bases. The CDR3 sequence is 14 residues long. This CDR3 reads CASSFLDTNTEAFF. DNA for the CDR3: TGCGCCAGCAGCTTCCTCGACACGAACACTGAAGCTTTCTTT. The full variable domain, with the rest looked up from reference TRBV5-1 and TRBJ1-1, is KAGVTQTPRYLIKTRGQQVTLSCSPISGHRSVSWYQQTPGQGLQFLFEYFSETQRNKGNFPGRFSGRQFSNSRSEMNVSTLELGDSALYLCASSFLDTNTEAFFGQGTRLTVV.

The chain joins TRBV9 to TRBJ2-1, with unresolved D. The CDR3 consists of 15 residues. Germline CDR1 SGDLS, CDR2 YYNGEE. Deletions cut 3 bases from V and 0 bases from J, with 10 bases between. CDR3 nucleotides: TGTGCCAGCAGCGCAACAAGAATCTCCTACAATGAGCAGTTCTTC. Residues: CASSATRISYNEQFF.